One and the same sample provided the 5 T cell receptor beta chains below, sequenced in a study of T cells in localized non-small cell lung cancer. Here immunoSEQ multiplex PCR was the method, and the copy in TCRdb shows in-frame clones only, minus some. The table has 1,000 to 1,500 clones, 30% to 45% seen once. The material sequenced was normal lung tissue next to the tumor, taken before any cancer treatment. Receptor source: a woman aged 35 to 70 with stage I lung adenocarcinoma.

V gene TRBV25-1 combines with J gene TRBJ2-5; tentatively, D is TRBD1 (5 bases). The CDR3 runs to 17 residues. V was clipped by 2 bases and J by 0 bases, with 16 bases between them. Germline V lookup: CDR1 MGHDK, CDR2 SYGVNS. CDR3 sequence: CASSEGRGAPNQETQYF. The CDR3 coding sequence is TGTGCCAGCAGTGAAGGAAGGGGCGCACCCAACCAAGAGACCCAGTACTTC.

The chain links TRBV18 to TRBJ2-3, with 9 positions matching TRBD1. The J segment lost 4 bases and the V segment lost 6 bases, leaving 8 bases of the junction unmatched. Germline V gene lookup returns CDR1 KGHSH and CDR2 LQKENI. The CDR3 totals 15 residues. CDR3 bases: TGTGCCAGCTCCGCGTCGGGACAGGGTCCAGATACGCAGTATTTT. Its translation is CASSASGQGPDTQYF.

The chain employs TRBV9 and TRBJ2-3; D call uncertain. The V gene lost 4 bases and the J gene lost 6 bases, with 9 bases spanning the gap. Germline V gene lookup returns CDR1 SGDLS and CDR2 YYNGEE. The CDR3 has 12 amino acids. The CDR3 loop is CASSSGRDTQYF. The CDR3 region has the DNA TGTGCCAGCAGCTCCGGGCGGGATACGCAGTATTTT.

The V call is TRBV28, the J call TRBJ2-2, with unresolved D. The V gene's germline CDR1 is MDHEN and CDR2 SYDVKM. This CDR3 has 15 amino acids. Trimming left V 8 bases short and J 5 bases short, with 18 bases between. The CDR3 loop reads CASRTGQQETGELFF. The CDR3 nucleotides are TGTGCCAGCCGGACCGGGCAGCAGGAGACCGGGGAGCTGTTTTTT.

This chain joins TRBV19 and TRBJ2-1; D is undetermined. Germline loops: CDR1 LNHDA, CDR2 SQIVND (reference sequence). The CDR3 is 14 amino acids. V lost 5 bases to trimming and J lost 6 bases, with 14 bases between them. Written as DNA, the CDR3 is TGTGCCAGTAGTCCCTCCCGCCTCGGCAATGAGCAGTTCTTC. It encodes CASSPSRLGNEQFF.